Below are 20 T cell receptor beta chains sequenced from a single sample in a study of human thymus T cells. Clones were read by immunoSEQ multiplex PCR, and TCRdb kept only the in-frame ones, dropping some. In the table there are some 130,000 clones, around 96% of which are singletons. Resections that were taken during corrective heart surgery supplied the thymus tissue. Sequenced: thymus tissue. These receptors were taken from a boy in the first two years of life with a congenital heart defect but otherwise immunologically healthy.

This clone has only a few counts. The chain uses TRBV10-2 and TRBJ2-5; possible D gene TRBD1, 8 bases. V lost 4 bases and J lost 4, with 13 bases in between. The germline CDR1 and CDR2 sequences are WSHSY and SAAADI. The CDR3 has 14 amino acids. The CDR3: CASSGTGRGETQYF. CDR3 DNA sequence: TGCGCCAGCAGTGGGACAGGGAGGGGAGAGACCCAGTACTTC.

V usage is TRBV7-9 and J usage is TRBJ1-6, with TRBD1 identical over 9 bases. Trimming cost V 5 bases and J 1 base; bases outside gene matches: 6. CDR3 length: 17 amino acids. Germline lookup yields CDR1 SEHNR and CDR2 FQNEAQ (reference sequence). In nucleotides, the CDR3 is TGTGCCAGCAGCGGGAGGACAGGGGAATCCTATAATTCACCCCTCCACTTT. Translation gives CASSGRTGESYNSPLHF.

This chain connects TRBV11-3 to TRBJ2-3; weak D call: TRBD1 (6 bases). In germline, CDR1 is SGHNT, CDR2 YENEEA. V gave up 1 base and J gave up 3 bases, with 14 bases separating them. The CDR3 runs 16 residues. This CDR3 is CASSLGQEKRTDTQYF. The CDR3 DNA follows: TGTGCCAGCAGCTTAGGACAGGAGAAGCGGACAGATACGCAGTATTTT. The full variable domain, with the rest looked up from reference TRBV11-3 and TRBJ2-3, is EAGVVQSPRYKIIEKKQPVAFWCNPISGHNTLYWYLQNLGQGPELLIRYENEEAVDDSQLPKDRFSAERLKGVDSTLKIQPAELGDSAVYLCASSLGQEKRTDTQYFGPGTRLTVL.

CDR3 sequence reads: CASSLPSGGPYNEQFF. The CDR3, as DNA: TGTGCCAGCAGCTTGCCTAGCGGGGGTCCTTACAATGAGCAGTTCTTC. J is TRBJ2-1 and V is TRBV7-9; TRBD2 matches at 10 bases. From germline, CDR1 is SEHNR and CDR2 FQNEAQ (reference sequence). The CDR3 is 16 amino acids. The J segment lost 4 bases and the V segment lost 3 bases, leaving 6 bases of the junction unmatched.

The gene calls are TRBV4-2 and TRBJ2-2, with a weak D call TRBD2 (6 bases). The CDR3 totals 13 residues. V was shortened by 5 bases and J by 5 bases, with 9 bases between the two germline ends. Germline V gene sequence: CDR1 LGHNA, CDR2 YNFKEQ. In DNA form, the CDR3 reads TGTGCCAGCAGCTTTCGGGGGACCGGGGAGCTGTTTTTT. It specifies CASSFRGTGELFF.

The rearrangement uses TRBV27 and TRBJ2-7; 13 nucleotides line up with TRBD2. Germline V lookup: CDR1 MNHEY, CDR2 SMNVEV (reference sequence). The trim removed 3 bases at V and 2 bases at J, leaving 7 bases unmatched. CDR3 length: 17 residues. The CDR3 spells CASSLPRLAGGTYEQYF. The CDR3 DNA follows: TGTGCCAGCAGTTTGCCCAGACTAGCGGGGGGTACCTACGAGCAGTACTTC.

In nucleotides, the CDR3 is TGCGCCAGCAGCTTGGGGTGGGTCCGAAATTCACCCCTCCACTTT. Its translation: CASSLGWVRNSPLHF. The rearrangement uses TRBV5-1 and TRBJ1-6; D is unclear. CDR3 size: 15 residues. Germline CDR1 reads SGHRS; CDR2 reads YFSETQ. Trimming pared 0 bases from V and 7 bases from J, leaving 11 bases between.

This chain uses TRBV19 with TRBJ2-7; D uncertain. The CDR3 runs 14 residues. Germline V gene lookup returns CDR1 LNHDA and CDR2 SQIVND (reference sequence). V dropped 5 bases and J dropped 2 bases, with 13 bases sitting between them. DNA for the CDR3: TGTGCCAGTAGTCCGAGGACGGCCGCCTACGAGCAGTACTTC. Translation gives CASSPRTAAYEQYF.

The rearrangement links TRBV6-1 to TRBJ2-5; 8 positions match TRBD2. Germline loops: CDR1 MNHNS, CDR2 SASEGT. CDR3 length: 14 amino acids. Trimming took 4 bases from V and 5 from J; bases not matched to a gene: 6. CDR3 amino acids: CASSGNGGGETQYF. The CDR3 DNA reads TGTGCCAGCAGTGGAAATGGCGGGGGGGAGACCCAGTACTTC.

This CDR3 is CASSLSGQGAVDEQFF. The CDR3 DNA sequence: TGTGCCAGCAGCTTATCGGGACAGGGGGCGGTCGATGAGCAGTTCTTC. The V call is TRBV7-9, the J call TRBJ2-1; TRBD1 agrees at 12 bases. The CDR3 extends over 16 amino acids. Germline CDR1 SEHNR, CDR2 FQNEAQ (reference sequence). With 2 bases clipped from V and 8 bases from J, the junction kept 7 bases outside the gene matches.

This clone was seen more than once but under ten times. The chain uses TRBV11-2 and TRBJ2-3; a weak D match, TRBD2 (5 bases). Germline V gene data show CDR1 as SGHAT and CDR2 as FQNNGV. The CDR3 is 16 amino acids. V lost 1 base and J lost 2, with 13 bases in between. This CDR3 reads CASSLGTPIFTDTQYF. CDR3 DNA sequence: TGTGCCAGCAGCTTAGGGACTCCTATCTTCACAGATACGCAGTATTTT. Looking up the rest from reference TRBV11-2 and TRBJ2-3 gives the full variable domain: EAGVAQSPRYKIIEKRQSVAFWCNPISGHATLYWYQQILGQGPKLLIQFQNNGVVDDSQLPKDRFSAERLKGVDSTLKIQPAKLEDSAVYLCASSLGTPIFTDTQYFGPGTRLTVL.

The CDR3 region is CASSSPQDRRKTQYF. CDR3 nucleotide sequence: TGTGCCAGCAGCTCCCCCCAAGACAGGCGGAAGACCCAGTACTTC. The gene calls are TRBV7-2 and TRBJ2-5, with D tentatively TRBD1 (6 bases). The CDR3 is made up of 15 amino acids. V was pared by 4 bases and J by 6 bases, with 18 bases between. In germline, CDR1 is SGHTA, CDR2 FQGNSA.

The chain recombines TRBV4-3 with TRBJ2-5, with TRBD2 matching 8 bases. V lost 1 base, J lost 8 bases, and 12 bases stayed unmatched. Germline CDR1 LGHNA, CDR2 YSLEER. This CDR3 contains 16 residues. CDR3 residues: CASSQGRPAGGQTQYF. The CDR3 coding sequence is TGCGCCAGCAGCCAAGGGCGGCCCGCGGGGGGCCAAACCCAGTACTTC.

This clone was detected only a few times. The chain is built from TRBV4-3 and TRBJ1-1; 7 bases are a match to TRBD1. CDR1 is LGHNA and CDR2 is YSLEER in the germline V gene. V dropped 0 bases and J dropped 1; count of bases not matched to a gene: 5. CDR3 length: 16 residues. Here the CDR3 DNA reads TGCGCCAGCAGCCAAGAAGGGGACAGCCCGAACACTGAAGCTTTCTTT. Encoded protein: CASSQEGDSPNTEAFF.

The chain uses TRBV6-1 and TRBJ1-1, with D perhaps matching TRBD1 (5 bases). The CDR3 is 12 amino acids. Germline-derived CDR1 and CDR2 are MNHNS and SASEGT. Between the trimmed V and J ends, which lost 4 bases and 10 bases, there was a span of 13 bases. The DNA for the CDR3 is TGTGCCAGCAGTGCCGACTGGGGCGGAGCTTTCTTT. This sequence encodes CASSADWGGAFF.

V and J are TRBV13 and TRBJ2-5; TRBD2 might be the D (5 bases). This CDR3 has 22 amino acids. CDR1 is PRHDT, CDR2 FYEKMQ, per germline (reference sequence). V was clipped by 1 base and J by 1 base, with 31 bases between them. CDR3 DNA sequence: TGTGCCAGCAGCTTAGCCACTCCGGGATCCGGGTCGAGGGCCCTTTTCCAAGAGACCCAGTACTTC. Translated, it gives CASSLATPGSGSRALFQETQYF.

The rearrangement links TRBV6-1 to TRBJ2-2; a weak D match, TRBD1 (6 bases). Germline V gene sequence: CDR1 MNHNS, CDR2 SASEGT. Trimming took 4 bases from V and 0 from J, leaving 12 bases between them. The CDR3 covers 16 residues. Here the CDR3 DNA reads TGTGCCAGCAGTGTAAACAGGGACCCGAACACCGGGGAGCTGTTTTTT. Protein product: CASSVNRDPNTGELFF.

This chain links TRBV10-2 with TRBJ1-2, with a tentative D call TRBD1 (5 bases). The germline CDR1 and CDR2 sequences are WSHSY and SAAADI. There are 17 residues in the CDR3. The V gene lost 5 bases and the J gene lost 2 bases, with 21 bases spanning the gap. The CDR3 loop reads CASSPAIGHLRNYGYTF. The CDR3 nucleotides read TGCGCCAGCAGTCCCGCAATAGGACACTTGCGGAACTATGGCTACACCTTC.

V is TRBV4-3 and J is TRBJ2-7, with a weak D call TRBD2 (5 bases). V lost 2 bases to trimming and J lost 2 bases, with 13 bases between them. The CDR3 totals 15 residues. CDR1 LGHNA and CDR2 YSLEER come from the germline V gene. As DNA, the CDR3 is TGCGCCAGCAGCCAAAGTCCCGGGGATCCCTACGAGCAGTACTTC. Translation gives CASSQSPGDPYEQYF.

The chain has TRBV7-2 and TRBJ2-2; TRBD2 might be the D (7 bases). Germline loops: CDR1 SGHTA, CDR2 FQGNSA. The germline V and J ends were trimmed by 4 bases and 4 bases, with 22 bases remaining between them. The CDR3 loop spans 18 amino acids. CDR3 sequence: CASSSRWGGPSGTGELFF. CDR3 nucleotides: TGTGCCAGCAGCTCGAGATGGGGGGGGCCTTCGGGCACCGGGGAGCTGTTTTTT.